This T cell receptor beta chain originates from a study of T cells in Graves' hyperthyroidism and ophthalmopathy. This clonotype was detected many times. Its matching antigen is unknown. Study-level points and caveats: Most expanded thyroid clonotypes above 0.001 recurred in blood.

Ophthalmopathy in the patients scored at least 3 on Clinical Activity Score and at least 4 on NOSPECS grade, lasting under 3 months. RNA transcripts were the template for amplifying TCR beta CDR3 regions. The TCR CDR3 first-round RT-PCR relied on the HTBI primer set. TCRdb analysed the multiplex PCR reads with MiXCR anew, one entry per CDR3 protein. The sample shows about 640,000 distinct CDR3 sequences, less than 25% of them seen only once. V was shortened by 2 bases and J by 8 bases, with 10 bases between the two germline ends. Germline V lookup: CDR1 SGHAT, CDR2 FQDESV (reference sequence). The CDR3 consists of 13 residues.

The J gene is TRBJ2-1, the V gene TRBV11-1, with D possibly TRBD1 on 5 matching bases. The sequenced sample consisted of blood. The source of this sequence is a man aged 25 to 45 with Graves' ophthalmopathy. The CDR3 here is CASSLWQGDEQFF. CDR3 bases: TGTGCCAGCAGCTTATGGCAGGGTGATGAGCAGTTCTTC.